This TCR beta chain is drawn from a study of shared T cell receptors in the human thymus. This table comes from immunoSEQ multiplex PCR, and its TCRdb copy is limited to in-frame clones, with some not included. The top ten clones hold more than 0.009% of a sample with about 710,000 clones, about 89% of them seen once. V was clipped by 5 bases and J by 3 bases, with 21 bases between them. The CDR3 is 17 amino acids. The germline V gene encodes CDR1 SGHRS and CDR2 YFSETQ. These same data were also listed under a study on human thymus T cells.

V and J are TRBV5-1 and TRBJ2-1, with D perhaps matching TRBD1 (6 bases). The sequence came from a boy in the first two years of life with a congenital heart defect. The specimen was thymocytes. The CDR3 nucleotides are TGCGCCAGCAGTCACTCCGGGCAGGGGACGGTCTACAATGAGCAGTTCTTC. This encodes CASSHSGQGTVYNEQFF.